This T cell receptor beta chain was sequenced during a study of shared clonotypes between healthy human individuals. Study-level information: A donor's plate count was three for CD4 naive and three for CD4 memory; CD8 naive had two and CD8 memory one.

Naive CD8 isolation took CD45RO-negative cells positively selected for CCR7 and excluded terminally differentiated effector memory CD45RA+ cells. TCRdb keeps only in-frame clones here, not all; method: immunoSEQ multiplex PCR. The repertoire holds about 2 million clones, with over 85% as singletons. V shed 2 bases and J shed 5 bases, with 15 bases lying between them. This CDR3 spans 16 amino acids. Germline-derived CDR1 and CDR2 are KGHSH and LQKENI. The receptor was derived from a man in his late teens or twenties in good health. The chain joins TRBV18 to TRBJ2-2, with D tentatively TRBD1 (6 bases). The sample consisted of naive CD8+ T cells sorted from blood. The CDR3 here is CASSPAKGERTGELFF. DNA of the CDR3: TGTGCCAGCTCACCAGCGAAGGGGGAAAGGACCGGGGAGCTGTTTTTT. The full variable domain, rest sourced from reference TRBV18 and TRBJ2-2, is NAGVMQNPRHLVRRRGQEARLRCSPMKGHSHVYWYRQLPEEGLKFMVYLQKENIIDESGMPKERFSAEFPKEGPSILRIQQVVRGDSAAYFCASSPAKGERTGELFFGEGSRLTVL.